One T cell receptor (beta chain) is described in this entry. Per the study methods: Estimated nucleated cell counts came from reference gene primer amplification. TCRdb keeps only in-frame clones here, not all; method: immunoSEQ multiplex PCR. V and J calls and clone size are copied from that table; D and trimming were computed from the DNA. The table has more than 450,000 clones, roughly 87% seen once. The sample comes from a study of blood T cell repertoires in COVID-19. Background on the study: Specimens from acute and convalescent COVID-19 originated in the United States, Italy and Spain. From T cells, B-cell-depleted T cells, or PBMCs came the material, which was cDNA or gDNA.

The germline gives CDR1 LNHDA, CDR2 SQIVND (reference sequence). V lost 2 bases, J lost 5 bases, and 19 bases lay in between. This CDR3 has 17 amino acids. The age range of participants was about 18 to 95 years, with residence in under 25 US areas. The sample taken for sequencing was PBMCs or T cells enriched from blood (not recorded which). The V call is TRBV19, the J call TRBJ2-1; maybe TRBD1 (5 bases). The sequence derives from a woman younger than 35 who had recovered from COVID-19. Here the CDR3 DNA reads TGTGCCAGTAGTATATCTGGGGCTGGAACGCCGGACAATGAGCAGTTCTTC. This sequence encodes CASSISGAGTPDNEQFF.